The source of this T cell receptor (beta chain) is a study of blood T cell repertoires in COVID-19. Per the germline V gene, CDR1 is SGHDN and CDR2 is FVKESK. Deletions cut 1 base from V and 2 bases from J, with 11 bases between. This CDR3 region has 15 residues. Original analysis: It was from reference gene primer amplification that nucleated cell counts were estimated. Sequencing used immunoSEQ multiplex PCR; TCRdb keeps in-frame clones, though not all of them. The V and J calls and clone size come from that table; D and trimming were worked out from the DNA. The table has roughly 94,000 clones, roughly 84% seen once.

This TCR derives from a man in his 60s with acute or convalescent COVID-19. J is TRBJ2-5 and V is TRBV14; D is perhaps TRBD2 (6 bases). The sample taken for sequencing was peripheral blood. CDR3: CASSQAGRKQETQYF. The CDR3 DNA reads TGTGCCAGCAGCCAAGCGGGGAGGAAACAAGAGACCCAGTACTTC.